One and the same sample provided the 32 T cell receptor beta chains below, sequenced in a study of OX40 agonist ivuxolimab in advanced cancers. Clones were sequenced by immunoSEQ multiplex PCR, and TCRdb holds only the in-frame ones, with some missing. The repertoire consists of over 85,000 clones, with about 90% occurring once and the leading ten covering about 1.6%. The sample was CD4+ or CD8+ T cells sorted from blood, taken in a trial of the OX40 agonist ivuxolimab. These receptors originate from an adult with an advanced solid tumor such as melanoma, head and neck, liver or kidney cancer.

The CDR3 reads CSVGSELDRRNTEAFF. The CDR3 DNA reads as TGCAGCGTTGGTTCAGAACTAGACAGGAGGAACACTGAAGCTTTCTTT. This rearrangement joins TRBV29-1 to TRBJ1-1; D might be TRBD1 (6 bases). Trimming cost V 4 bases and J 1 base, with 19 bases left between them. The CDR3 runs to 16 residues. Germline loops: CDR1 SQVTM, CDR2 ANQGSEA.

This clone was detected once. The V gene is TRBV5-1, the J gene TRBJ2-3; either TRBD1 or TRBD2 may fit D (6 bases each). Germline V gene sequence: CDR1 SGHRS, CDR2 YFSETQ. The CDR3 has 14 amino acids. Deletions cut 0 bases from V and 4 bases from J, with 9 bases between. This CDR3 reads CASSLVEGADTQYF. CDR3 in DNA: TGCGCCAGCAGCTTGGTGGAGGGGGCAGATACGCAGTATTTT.

The chain employs TRBV28 and TRBJ2-3; D is perhaps TRBD2 (7 bases). CDR1 is MDHEN, CDR2 SYDVKM, per germline. V gave up 8 bases and J gave up 5 bases, with 23 bases separating them. This CDR3 is built from 16 residues. CDR3: CASPGGAGSMGDTQYF. CDR3 coding DNA: TGTGCCAGCCCGGGGGGCGCGGGATCCATGGGAGATACGCAGTATTTT.

The chain recombines TRBV30 with TRBJ1-6; 7 bases line up with TRBD1. Germline lookup yields CDR1 GTSNPN and CDR2 SVGIG (reference sequence). Germline trimming cut 2 bases from V and 7 bases from J; bases unmatched to any gene: 2. This CDR3 has 13 amino acids. CDR3 sequence (DNA): TGTGCCTGGAGTTCAGGGGGGAATTCACCCCTCCACTTT. The encoded protein is CAWSSGGNSPLHF. Using reference TRBV30 and TRBJ1-6 for the parts outside the CDR3, the full variable domain is SQTIHQWPATLVQPVGSPLSLECTVEGTSNPNLYWYRQAAGRGLQLLFYSVGIGQISSEVPQNLSASRPQDRQFILSSKKLLLSDSGFYLCAWSSGGNSPLHFGNGTRLTVT.

V and J are TRBV19 and TRBJ1-1; D gene ambiguous. Trimming shortened V by 1 base and J by 4 bases, and 7 bases separated the two germline ends. The germline V gene encodes CDR1 LNHDA and CDR2 SQIVND (reference sequence). This CDR3 comprises 13 residues. The CDR3 is CASSIGRSTEAFF. The CDR3 DNA sequence: TGTGCCAGTAGTATAGGACGGAGCACTGAAGCTTTCTTT.

As for this clone: Mismatch with germline at one junction end may stem from a read error. At the DNA level, this CDR3 is encoded by other sequences in the same sample as well. The chain couples TRBV27 to TRBJ2-7; the D gene could be TRBD1 or TRBD2 (5 bases each). The CDR3 contains 9 residues. Germline loops: CDR1 MNHEY, CDR2 SMNVEV (reference sequence). CDR3 amino acids: CASSPGLAF. The CDR3 DNA reads as TGTGCCAGCAGTCCGGGGCTAGCTTTT.

This clone has just a few counts. This chain links TRBV25-1 with TRBJ2-7; 10 nucleotides line up with TRBD2. Per germline, CDR1 MGHDK and CDR2 SYGVNS. Trimming cost V 5 bases and J 6 bases; bases outside gene matches: 4. This CDR3 has 13 residues. The CDR3 reads CASSLAGDTEQYF. In DNA, the CDR3 is TGTGCCAGCAGTCTAGCGGGAGACACCGAGCAGTACTTC.

This clone showed up just a few times. The CDR3 spells CASSYRLQGTEAFF. CDR3 bases: TGTGCCAGCAGTTACCGCCTACAGGGCACTGAAGCTTTCTTT. The chain links TRBV27 to TRBJ1-1; a weak D match, TRBD1 (6 bases). Germline CDR1 MNHEY, CDR2 SMNVEV (reference sequence). This CDR3 region has 14 residues. V was pared by 4 bases and J by 4 bases, with 13 bases between.

V usage is TRBV5-4 and J usage is TRBJ1-4; D gene uncertain. The germline gives CDR1 SGHNT, CDR2 YYREEE (reference sequence). Trimming removed 2 bases at V and 4 bases at J, with 9 bases between. The CDR3 sequence is 14 residues long. The CDR3 DNA reads TGTGCCAGCAGCTTAGGAGGAAATAATGAAAAACTGTTTTTT. Protein product: CASSLGGNNEKLFF.

The chain carries TRBV27 and TRBJ2-1; D is unresolved. The V gene's germline CDR1 is MNHEY and CDR2 SMNVEV (reference sequence). V lost 5 bases and J lost 7, with 12 bases in between. CDR3 length equals 13 residues. The CDR3 here is CASSIPRGNEQFF. CDR3 nucleotides: TGTGCCAGCAGTATTCCCCGTGGGAATGAGCAGTTCTTC.

This clone was counted once. This sequence joins TRBV21-1 and TRBJ1-1; the listed D gene, TRBD1, was not tested against the DNA. TRBV21-1 is marked as a pseudogene. This CDR3 region has 16 residues. The CDR3 region is CASTPRPRQGDTEAFF. For the CDR3, the DNA is TGTGCCAGCACCCCCCGACCCCGACAGGGGGACACTGAAGCTTTCTTT.

The genes are TRBV2 and TRBJ2-2; 10 bases fit TRBD1. CDR3 length: 14 residues. After removal of 8 bases from V and 8 bases from J, the junction contained 8 bases not matched to a gene. Germline V gene data show CDR1 as SNHLY and CDR2 as FYNNEI. The DNA for the CDR3 is TGTGCCAGCGAGACAGGGGGCCCCCAGGGGGAGCTGTTTTTT. It yields the protein CASETGGPQGELFF.

This chain joins TRBV18 and TRBJ2-3, with TRBD2 matching over 9 bases. The V gene's germline CDR1 is KGHSH and CDR2 LQKENI. The length of the CDR3 is 18 residues. Trimming took 2 bases from V and 0 from J; bases not matched to a gene: 9. The CDR3 sequence: CASSPDHTSGPSTDTQYF. CDR3 DNA: TGTGCCAGCTCACCAGATCATACTAGCGGGCCCAGCACAGATACGCAGTATTTT.

The V and J genes are TRBV9 and TRBJ2-3, with D hard to call. Germline-derived CDR1 and CDR2 are SGDLS and YYNGEE. This CDR3 has 15 residues. V was trimmed by 4 bases and J by 2 bases, leaving 14 bases between them. The CDR3 sequence is CASSLLGPHTDTQYF. As DNA, the CDR3 is TGTGCCAGCAGCCTCCTCGGGCCCCACACAGATACGCAGTATTTT.

The chain combines TRBV11-3 with TRBJ2-2, with D uncertain. Germline V gene lookup returns CDR1 SGHNT and CDR2 YENEEA. Trimming left V 1 base short and J 10 bases short, with 10 bases between. This CDR3 has 13 residues. CDR3 sequence: CASSLGVVQELFF. In DNA, the CDR3 is TGTGCCAGCAGCTTAGGCGTGGTCCAGGAGCTGTTTTTT.

This clone came up once. The chain has TRBV7-2 and TRBJ2-5, with TRBD1 matching over 8 bases. Germline CDR1 reads SGHTA; CDR2 reads FQGNSA. The junction had 13 bases not matched to a gene; V was cut back by 3 bases and J by 4 bases. This CDR3 is built from 17 residues. The CDR3 DNA reads TGTGCCAGCAGCTTGGCGGCTTCCAGGGGGCGAATAGAGACCCAGTACTTC. Translated: CASSLAASRGRIETQYF.

This clone has a handful of counts. This sequence joins TRBV30 and TRBJ1-1, with 9 bases matching TRBD1. The ends lost 3 bases at V and 6 bases at J; junction bases unmatched: 8. The CDR3 has 14 amino acids. Germline values: CDR1 GTSNPN, CDR2 SVGIG (reference sequence). In DNA, the CDR3 is TGTGCCTGGAGCGAAGGGACAGGGAGGGCTGAAGCTTTCTTT. Residues: CAWSEGTGRAEAFF.

V is TRBV15 and J is TRBJ1-1, with D hard to call. Germline V CDR1 and CDR2: LNHNV, YYDKDF (reference sequence). This CDR3 has 16 amino acids. Trimming left V 0 bases short and J 1 base short, with 12 bases between. The CDR3: CATSRDVGRRNTEAFF. For the CDR3, the DNA is TGTGCCACCAGCAGAGATGTTGGACGTAGGAACACTGAAGCTTTCTTT. Full variable domain (remainder filled in from reference TRBV15 and TRBJ1-1): DAMVIQNPRYQVTQFGKPVTLSCSQTLNHNVMYWYQQKSSQAPKLLFHYYDKDFNNEADTPDNFQSRRPNTSFCFLDIRSPGLGDTAMYLCATSRDVGRRNTEAFFGQGTRLTVV.

This clone has a single count. J is TRBJ2-7 and V is TRBV19; D ambiguous. Germline V gives CDR1 LNHDA, CDR2 SQIVND (reference sequence). CDR3 length: 14 residues. Trimming pared 5 bases from V and 0 bases from J, leaving 11 bases between. The CDR3 region is CASSPSRYSYEQYF. Written as DNA, the CDR3 is TGTGCCAGTAGTCCAAGTAGGTACTCCTACGAGCAGTACTTC.

The chain carries TRBV11-3 and TRBJ2-5; D call uncertain. Germline V gives CDR1 SGHNT, CDR2 YENEEA. The CDR3 contains 11 residues. V was trimmed by 6 bases and J by 5 bases, leaving 7 bases between them. In nucleotides, the CDR3 is TGTGCCAGCAGTAAAGGGGAGACCCAGTACTTC. Translation gives CASSKGETQYF.

The V and J genes are TRBV14 and TRBJ2-2, with 13 bases matching TRBD2. The germline V gene has CDR1 SGHDN and CDR2 FVKESK. The CDR3 runs to 15 residues. The V segment lost 4 bases and the J segment 7 bases; nucleotides outside the gene matches: 3. The CDR3 spells CASSRLAGGNGELFF. The CDR3 DNA reads TGTGCCAGCAGCCGACTAGCGGGAGGTAACGGGGAGCTGTTTTTT.

The V gene is TRBV7-9, the J gene TRBJ1-2; D uncertain. CDR3 length: 12 amino acids. Germline V CDR1 and CDR2: SEHNR, FQNEAQ (reference sequence). V lost 1 base, J lost 7 bases, and 7 bases lay in between. The CDR3 DNA reads TGTGCCAGCAGCTTAGTAGGCGCTGGCTACACCTTC. The encoded protein is CASSLVGAGYTF. The variable domain in full, completed from reference TRBV7-9 and TRBJ1-2, reads DTGVSQNPRHKITKRGQNVTFRCDPISEHNRLYWYRQTLGQGPEFLTYFQNEAQLEKSRLLSDRFSAERPKGSFSTLEIQRTEQGDSAMYLCASSLVGAGYTFGSGTRLTVV.

The rearrangement uses TRBV9 and TRBJ1-4; D gene uncertain. The ends were cut back, 0 bases at V and 8 bases at J, with 11 bases in the middle. Germline assignment: CDR1 SGDLS and CDR2 YYNGEE. This CDR3 region has 14 residues. The CDR3 bases are TGTGCCAGCAGCGTAGATGGGCCCTCCGAAAAACTGTTTTTT. As protein: CASSVDGPSEKLFF. Full variable domain (outside the CDR3, taken from reference TRBV9 and TRBJ1-4): DSGVTQTPKHLITATGQRVTLRCSPRSGDLSVYWYQQSLDQGLQFLIQYYNGEERAKGNILERFSAQQFPDLHSELNLSSLELGDSALYFCASSVDGPSEKLFFGSGTQLSVL.

The chain links TRBV7-2 to TRBJ2-1; D may match TRBD1 or TRBD2 (6 bases each). The germline V gene encodes CDR1 SGHTA and CDR2 FQGNSA. The CDR3 is 16 residues long. V gave up 4 bases and J gave up 0 bases, with 13 bases separating them. In DNA form, the CDR3 reads TGTGCCAGCAGCTCCGCCGGGGGCAGCTCCTACAATGAGCAGTTCTTC. This encodes CASSSAGGSSYNEQFF.

The genes are TRBV5-1 and TRBJ1-2; possibly TRBD1 for D (6 bases). CDR3 size: 16 residues. Germline-derived CDR1 and CDR2 are SGHRS and YFSETQ. The V end was cut by 0 bases, the J end by 3 bases, with 15 bases between. The CDR3 region has the DNA TGCGCCAGCAGCTTGGTGTCGTCAGGGGCGGACTATGGCTACACCTTC. It codes for CASSLVSSGADYGYTF.

The chain carries TRBV29-1 and TRBJ2-3; 7 bases line up with TRBD2. The germline V gene has CDR1 SQVTM and CDR2 ANQGSEA. The CDR3 spans 13 residues. V shed 7 bases and J 1 base; nucleotides not matched to a gene: 5. CDR3 bases: TGCAGCGCTGGGGCGGGGGGCACAGATACGCAGTATTTT. Amino acid sequence: CSAGAGGTDTQYF.

The V call is TRBV2, the J call TRBJ2-7; the D is unclear. The germline V and J ends were trimmed by 8 bases and 1 base, with 9 bases remaining between them. The CDR3 runs 12 residues. Germline V gives CDR1 SNHLY, CDR2 FYNNEI. Here the CDR3 DNA reads TGTGCCAGCTCAATGGATTCCTACGAGCAGTACTTC. Translation: CASSMDSYEQYF.

The chain is built from TRBV7-9 and TRBJ2-7; 13 bases match TRBD2. The V and J ends lost 5 bases and 7 bases, in that order; junction bases with no gene match: 5. Germline V gives CDR1 SEHNR, CDR2 FQNEAQ (reference sequence). The CDR3 spans 14 residues. The CDR3 bases are TGTGCCAGCAGCCGACTAGCGGGAGGAGGGGAGCAGTACTTC. This encodes CASSRLAGGGEQYF.

The CDR3 here is CASNQGIASSGANVLTF. CDR3 DNA sequence: TGTGCCAGTAACCAGGGGATTGCATCATCTGGGGCCAACGTCCTGACTTTC. V and J are TRBV19 and TRBJ2-6; a possible D gene is TRBD1 (6 bases). Germline V CDR1 and CDR2: LNHDA, SQIVND (reference sequence). V was clipped by 7 bases and J by 1 base, with 17 bases between them. This CDR3 has 17 residues.

V usage is TRBV6-1 and J usage is TRBJ1-1, with D hard to call. The CDR3 sequence is 13 residues long. V dropped 8 bases and J dropped 0 bases, with 10 bases sitting between them. Germline V gene sequence: CDR1 MNHNS, CDR2 SASEGT. The CDR3 here is CASGSRMNTEAFF. DNA of the CDR3: TGTGCCAGCGGTTCCAGAATGAACACTGAAGCTTTCTTT.

The rearrangement links TRBV19 to TRBJ2-3, with D uncertain. Germline CDR1 is LNHDA and CDR2 is SQIVND (reference sequence). There are 15 residues in the CDR3. V was pared by 5 bases and J by 3 bases, with 15 bases between. CDR3 bases: TGTGCCAGTAGTGATAACGCGCCCCTGACAGATACGCAGTATTTT. Translating it yields CASSDNAPLTDTQYF.

The chain employs TRBV6-1 and TRBJ2-5, with unresolved D. CDR1 is MNHNS, CDR2 SASEGT, per germline. Trimming pared 4 bases from V and 7 bases from J, leaving 7 bases between. The CDR3 is 11 amino acids. CDR3 DNA: TGTGCCAGCAGTGGGTCCCGGACCCAGTACTTC. It is translated as CASSGSRTQYF.